This T cell receptor beta chain was retrieved from a study of CD8 T cells in Susac syndrome. TEMRA cells were FACS-enriched, with CD8+ and CD4+ T cells isolated negatively. Roughly 0.45 to 1 ug RNA was reverse transcribed with random hexamers. Amplification of TCR beta CDR3 across 54 Vbeta and 13 Jbeta was performed with immunoSEQ multiplex PCR. TCRdb re-called the immunoSEQ multiplex PCR reads through MiXCR, storing one row per CDR3 protein. Of 180,000 or so distinct CDR3 sequences listed, about 94% are singletons. Sequencing used CD4+ T cells from PBMCs. The sequence came from a human donor in good health.

The chain's CDR3 is CAWSVGETYGYTF. For the CDR3, the DNA is TGTGCCTGGAGTGTAGGAGAGACCTATGGCTACACCTTC. This chain joins TRBV30 and TRBJ1-2; D gene uncertain. The CDR3 spans 13 residues. Germline lookup yields CDR1 GTSNPN and CDR2 SVGIG (reference sequence). The V and J ends lost 0 bases and 4 bases respectively, with 9 bases between them.